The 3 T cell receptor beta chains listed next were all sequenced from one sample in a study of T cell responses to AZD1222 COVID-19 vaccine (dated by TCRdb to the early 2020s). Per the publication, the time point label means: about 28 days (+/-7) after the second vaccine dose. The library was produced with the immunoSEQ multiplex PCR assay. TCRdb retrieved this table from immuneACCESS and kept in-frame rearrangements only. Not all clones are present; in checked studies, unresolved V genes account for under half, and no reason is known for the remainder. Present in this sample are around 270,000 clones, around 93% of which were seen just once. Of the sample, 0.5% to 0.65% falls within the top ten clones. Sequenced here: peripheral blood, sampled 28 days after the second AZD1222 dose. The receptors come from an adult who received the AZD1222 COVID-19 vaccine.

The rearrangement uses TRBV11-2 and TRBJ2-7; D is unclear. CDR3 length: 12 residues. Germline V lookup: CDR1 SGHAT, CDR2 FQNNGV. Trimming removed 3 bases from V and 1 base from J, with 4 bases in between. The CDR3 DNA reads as TGTGCCAGCAGCTTCCCGTCCTACGAGCAGTACTTC. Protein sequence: CASSFPSYEQYF.

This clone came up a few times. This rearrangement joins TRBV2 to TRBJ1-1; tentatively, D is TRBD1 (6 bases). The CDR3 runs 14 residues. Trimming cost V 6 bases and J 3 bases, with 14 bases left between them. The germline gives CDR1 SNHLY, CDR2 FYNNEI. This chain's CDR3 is CASSQGAGDTEAFF. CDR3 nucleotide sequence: TGTGCCAGCAGCCAAGGGGCAGGGGACACTGAAGCTTTCTTT.

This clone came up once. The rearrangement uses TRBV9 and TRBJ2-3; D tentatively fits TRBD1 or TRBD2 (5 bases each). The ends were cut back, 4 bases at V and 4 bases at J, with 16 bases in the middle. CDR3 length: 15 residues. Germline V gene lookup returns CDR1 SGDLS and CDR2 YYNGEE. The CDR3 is CASSPPGLAADTQYF. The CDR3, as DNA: TGTGCCAGCAGCCCCCCGGGGCTAGCAGCAGATACGCAGTATTTT.